This is a list of T cell receptor beta chains from one sample in a study of T cells after yellow fever vaccination. TCRdb re-called the 5' RACE reads with MiXCR, one entry per CDR3 protein. The sample lists about 320,000 distinct CDR3 sequences; around 4.3% were seen once. The starting material was PBMCs, obtained 15 days after the yellow fever booster vaccination. These receptors were taken from a man in his late teens or twenties who received the YFV17D yellow fever vaccine. The conserved cysteine and the conserved F or W are not part of the CDR3 here. A D gene is named only where the DNA matches it firmly. Rows may omit the clone size; those that give it use once, few, many or a size class.

V	size	D	CDR3
TRBV20-1	few	TRBD1	SARDTPHRGLGLVNQPQH
TRBV7-9	few	-	ASSLSGTSGNTIY
TRBV7-3	many	TRBD2	ASSPGLAGDRETQY
TRBV5-5	many	-	ASSSIIMNTEAF
TRBV4-3	many	-	ASSQDGNDPTDTQY
TRBV12-3/TRBV12-4	many	TRBD2	ASRLGGLASNIQY
TRBV5-4	few	TRBD2	ASSHLAVSTDTQY
TRBV6-2/TRBV6-3	-	-	ASSYVGLAPYNEQF
TRBV7-8	few	-	ASSSLGGIYNEQF
TRBV2	-	TRBD1	ASGTVFHIQY
TRBV6-5	-	-	ASKPAATGYEQY
TRBV15	few	-	ATSTGGRTDTQY
TRBV7-8	few	-	ASSLEGFPSLGEQF
TRBV6-2/TRBV6-3	-	TRBD1	ASSRTLSGTGGSGANVLT
TRBV7-3	-	TRBD2	ASSLGLATTDTQY
TRBV7-3	many	-	ASSGRANTEAF
TRBV7-9	many	-	ASSLEAGRTYNEQF
TRBV7-6	many	-	ASSLNEGTPYEQY
TRBV5-1	few	-	ASSTGQPNQPQH
TRBV15	-	-	ATSRRDQLKTQY
TRBV7-2	many	-	ASSLASGSGNTIY
TRBV5-1	few	-	ASNSGRRGRDGYNSPLH
TRBV24-1	many	-	ATSARRGTEAF
TRBV7-2	many	TRBD2	ASSSPTSGAYNEQF
TRBV5-1	few	-	ASSLEGPRDTGELF
TRBV4-1	many	-	ASSRVLPVNYGYT
TRBV6-5	-	TRBD1	ASSYRTGYEQY
TRBV20-1	few	-	SARGAGPKDTQY
TRBV7-9	many	-	ASSLALRGAF
TRBV4-3	few	-	ASSQDIKVSGNTIY
TRBV6-2/TRBV6-3	many	-	ASSQTQETQY
TRBV5-1	-	-	ASSQNRYQETQY
TRBV5-1	many	-	ASSLAVSGYNEQF
TRBV6-5	few	-	ASSYIPVGSYNEQF
TRBV10-3	few	-	AIGGPQRDTQY
TRBV29-1	-	TRBD2	SARGGRGNEQF
TRBV9	many	-	ASSVEGNGYT
TRBV4-3	few	-	ASSQDGPPGASYEQY
TRBV5-1	-	TRBD1	ASSSNFAGTGGAMPYNEQF
TRBV4-3	-	TRBD1	ASSLDISGQGGNTIY